A single sample gave rise to the 12 T cell receptor beta chains below, sequenced in a study of beta chain features in type 1 diabetes. Expressed TCRB transcripts were sequenced after all isolated RNA was converted to cDNA. TCRdb's copy holds only in-frame clones and misses some; the assay was immunoSEQ multiplex PCR. The sample contains around 140,000 clones, around 9% of which appear only once. Findings of the study overall: In all four CD4+ subsets, TCRB CDR3 length was significantly, moderately reduced in type 1 diabetes.

These receptors' targets are unknown. The sample taken for sequencing was central memory CD4+ T cells from blood. The source of these receptors is a man younger than 40 with type 1 diabetes.

The rearrangement joins TRBV2 to TRBJ2-3, with 13 bases lining up with TRBD2. Trimming cost V 2 bases and J 7 bases; bases outside gene matches: 3. The CDR3 sequence is 15 residues long. From germline, CDR1 is SNHLY and CDR2 FYNNEI. The CDR3 is CASSETSGGDNTQYF. The DNA for the CDR3 is TGTGCCAGCAGTGAAACTAGCGGGGGGGATAATACGCAGTATTTT.

This clone appeared a few times. The gene calls are TRBV18 and TRBJ1-4; no firm D call. This CDR3 has 15 residues. V was clipped by 1 base and J by 8 bases, with 14 bases between them. Germline V gene data show CDR1 as KGHSH and CDR2 as LQKENI. Here the CDR3 reads CASSPRRVQGEKLFF. In DNA, the CDR3 is TGTGCCAGCTCACCACGGAGGGTACAAGGCGAAAAACTGTTTTTT.

This clone was detected a few times. The V gene is TRBV5-4, the J gene TRBJ2-3, with D unclear. This CDR3 is 14 amino acids long. Germline lookup yields CDR1 SGHNT and CDR2 YYREEE (reference sequence). Trimming left V 1 base short and J 6 bases short, with 12 bases between. The CDR3 here is CASSLNNQWDTQYF. Written as DNA, the CDR3 is TGTGCCAGCAGCTTGAACAACCAGTGGGATACGCAGTATTTT. Full variable domain (rest looked up from reference TRBV5-4 and TRBJ2-3): ETGVTQSPTHLIKTRGQQVTLRCSSQSGHNTVSWYQQALGQGPQFIFQYYREEENGRGNFPPRFSGLQFPNYSSELNVNALELDDSALYLCASSLNNQWDTQYFGPGTRLTVL.

This chain uses TRBV5-1 with TRBJ2-1, with 8 nucleotides matching TRBD2. V lost 4 bases and J lost 8; bases outside the gene matches: 8. Germline V CDR1 and CDR2: SGHRS, YFSETQ. The CDR3 has 14 amino acids. This CDR3 reads CASSKGLEDDEQFF. The CDR3 bases are TGCGCCAGCAGCAAGGGACTAGAAGACGATGAGCAGTTCTTC. The full variable domain, completed using reference TRBV5-1 and TRBJ2-1, is KAGVTQTPRYLIKTRGQQVTLSCSPISGHRSVSWYQQTPGQGLQFLFEYFSETQRNKGNFPGRFSGRQFSNSRSEMNVSTLELGDSALYLCASSKGLEDDEQFFGPGTRLTVL.

This clone was seen a few times. The chain employs TRBV2 and TRBJ2-5; possible D gene TRBD2, 6 bases. Trimming shortened V by 2 bases and J by 5 bases, and 12 bases separated the two germline ends. The CDR3 spans 14 residues. The germline gives CDR1 SNHLY, CDR2 FYNNEI. CDR3 loop: CASSENGGRETQYF. In nucleotides, the CDR3 is TGTGCCAGCAGTGAAAACGGGGGTAGGGAGACCCAGTACTTC.

This clone was seen a few times. The chain recombines TRBV5-4 with TRBJ2-5; 11 nucleotides agree with TRBD1. Germline V CDR1 and CDR2: SGHNT, YYREEE (reference sequence). Trimming at V came to 1 base and at J to 5 bases, leaving 4 bases not matched to a gene. The CDR3 runs 15 residues. CDR3 sequence reads: CASSLRTGGRETQYF. Written as DNA, the CDR3 is TGTGCCAGCAGCTTGAGGACAGGGGGCCGGGAGACCCAGTACTTC.

This clone has only a few counts. The V and J genes are TRBV2 and TRBJ2-7; TRBD1 matches 8 bases. Germline trimming cut 6 bases from V and 4 bases from J; bases unmatched to any gene: 8. This CDR3 is built from 14 residues. Germline V gene data show CDR1 as SNHLY and CDR2 as FYNNEI. The CDR3 protein is CASSFQGARYEQYF. CDR3 sequence (DNA): TGTGCCAGCAGCTTCCAGGGGGCGCGGTACGAGCAGTACTTC.

The V call is TRBV28, the J call TRBJ2-3; 9 nucleotides match TRBD2. V was pared by 9 bases and J by 1 base, with 17 bases of the junction left unmatched. CDR3 length: 18 residues. Per germline, CDR1 MDHEN and CDR2 SYDVKM. The CDR3 region is CASPPRSASGARTDTQYF. CDR3 bases: TGTGCCAGTCCCCCCCGGTCGGCTAGCGGGGCCCGCACAGATACGCAGTATTTT.

The chain has TRBV28 and TRBJ1-6, with unresolved D. The CDR3 consists of 13 residues. Germline lookup yields CDR1 MDHEN and CDR2 SYDVKM. V was clipped by 7 bases and J by 10 bases, with 14 bases between them. The chain's CDR3 is CASTQSRVSPLHF. As DNA, the CDR3 is TGTGCCAGCACTCAATCGAGGGTCTCACCCCTCCACTTT.

V usage is TRBV4-2 and J usage is TRBJ2-5, with TRBD2 matching over 11 bases. Germline V gene lookup returns CDR1 LGHNA and CDR2 YNFKEQ. The length of the CDR3 is 16 residues. With V trimmed by 1 base and J by 5 bases, 6 bases remained unmatched. This CDR3 reads CASSQVEASGGETQYF. CDR3 DNA sequence: TGTGCCAGCAGCCAAGTGGAGGCTAGCGGGGGGGAGACCCAGTACTTC.

The rearrangement uses TRBV5-8 and TRBJ2-5, with a tentative D call TRBD2 (6 bases). From germline, CDR1 is SGHTS and CDR2 YDEGEE. The CDR3 totals 15 residues. Trimming removed 5 bases from V and 2 bases from J, with 16 bases in between. CDR3 coding DNA: TGTGCCAGCAGACCGGGACTTCTACTTCAAGAGACCCAGTACTTC. This codes for CASRPGLLLQETQYF.

The table lists this clone with a count of one. V gene TRBV4-1 combines with J gene TRBJ1-2, with D uncertain. CDR3 size: 12 residues. Germline loops: CDR1 MGHRA, CDR2 YSYEKL. The ends were cut back, 1 base at V and 5 bases at J, with 5 bases in the middle. The CDR3 is CASSQASYGYTF. In DNA form, the CDR3 reads TGCGCCAGCAGCCAAGCCTCTTATGGCTACACCTTC.